The rows below give T cell receptor beta chains drawn from one sample of a study of cytomegalovirus exposure and HLA in healthy donors. Measured with immunoSEQ multiplex PCR; TCRdb has only the in-frame clones, and not every one. Here the sample spans over 150,000 clones, 80% being singletons. The sequenced sample consisted of PBMCs. The receptor set was obtained from a man younger than 40 in good health and CMV-seropositive. Both conserved end residues are part of each CDR3. Fields, in order: J gene, V gene, D gene, clone size, CDR3 protein, CDR3 DNA. The D gene is left open where the match is weak. Not all rows give a size; the values are once, few, many and, for expanded clones, a class.

TRBJ2-7	TRBV28	TRBD2	NA	CASGGAYEQYF	TGTGCCAGCGGGGGGGCCTACGAGCAGTACTTC
TRBJ2-7	TRBV12-5	TRBD1	few	CASGLEQGYEQYF	TGTGCTAGTGGTTTGGAACAGGGGTACGAGCAGTACTTC
TRBJ2-5	TRBV4-2	NA	NA	CASSQGNLQTQYF	TGTGCCAGCAGCCAGGGCAACCTCCAGACCCAGTACTTC
TRBJ2-6	TRBV5-6	NA	NA	CASSFILSGANVLTF	TGTGCCAGCAGCTTCATTTTGTCTGGGGCCAACGTCCTGACTTTC
TRBJ2-1	TRBV29-1	TRBD2	NA	CSVELAGGSPYNEQFF	TGCAGCGTTGAATTAGCGGGAGGGTCGCCCTACAATGAGCAGTTCTTC
TRBJ2-7	TRBV20-1	NA	NA	CSARGAEQYF	TGCAGTGCTAGAGGGGCGGAGCAGTACTTC
TRBJ2-7	TRBV18	TRBD1	few	CASSQNPAGQGASEQYF	TGTGCCAGCTCTCAAAACCCGGCGGGACAGGGGGCCTCCGAGCAGTACTTC
TRBJ2-7	TRBV7-2	NA	NA	CASSPPLYYEQYF	TGTGCCAGCAGCCCCCCCCTATACTACGAGCAGTACTTC
TRBJ2-7	TRBV29-1	NA	NA	CSVEDRSGSYEQYF	TGCAGCGTTGAAGATCGGTCGGGGTCCTACGAGCAGTACTTC
TRBJ1-5	TRBV12-2	NA	NA	CASRLSGEGTQVKPQHF	TGTGCAAGTCGCTTATCCGGGGAGGGCACCCAGGTAAAGCCCCAGCATTTT
TRBJ2-3	TRBV10-3	TRBD2	NA	CAISGGGGLTDTQYF	TGTGCCATCAGTGGTGGCGGGGGACTCACAGATACGCAGTATTTT
TRBJ2-7	TRBV27	NA	NA	CASSFRQDYEQYF	TGTGCCAGCAGTTTCAGGCAGGATTACGAGCAGTACTTC
TRBJ2-3	TRBV7-2	TRBD2	NA	CASSWAGGSTDTQYF	TGTGCCAGCAGCTGGGCGGGAGGGAGCACAGATACGCAGTATTTT
TRBJ2-3	TRBV7-9	NA	NA	CASGHTDTQYF	TGTGCCAGCGGACACACAGATACGCAGTATTTT
TRBJ2-1	TRBV7-8	TRBD2	NA	CASRTDMAGGMNNEQFF	TGTGCCAGCAGGACCGATATGGCGGGAGGGATGAACAATGAGCAGTTCTTC
TRBJ2-1	TRBV5-4	TRBD1	NA	CASSLGPGQGFNEQFF	TGTGCCAGCAGCTTGGGGCCGGGACAGGGGTTCAATGAGCAGTTCTTC
TRBJ2-7	TRBV2	TRBD1	NA	CASRGQSYEQYF	TGTGCCAGCAGGGGACAGAGCTACGAGCAGTACTTC
TRBJ1-6	TRBV4-1	TRBD1	NA	CASSLGTGEALHF	TGCGCCAGCAGCCTCGGGACAGGGGAGGCCCTCCACTTT
TRBJ2-1	TRBV10-3	NA	NA	CAINSDLDYEQFF	TGTGCCATCAATTCGGACTTAGACTATGAGCAGTTCTTC
TRBJ2-2	TRBV7-8	NA	NA	CASRLGLNAGELFF	TGTGCCAGCAGACTAGGGCTAAACGCCGGGGAGCTGTTTTTT
TRBJ1-1	TRBV19	NA	NA	CASSRQVEAFF	TGTGCCAGTAGTCGGCAGGTTGAAGCTTTCTTT
TRBJ2-7	TRBV7-3	TRBD2	once	CASSLSAAGAEYEQYF	TGTGCCAGCAGCTTAAGCGCAGCGGGAGCAGAATACGAGCAGTACTTC
TRBJ2-3	TRBV19	TRBD2	NA	CASSIGTRADTQYF	TGTGCCAGTAGTATAGGGACTAGGGCCGATACGCAGTATTTT
TRBJ1-6	TRBV28	TRBD1	NA	CASGQTGAMVSYNSPLHF	TGTGCCAGCGGACAGACAGGGGCAATGGTCTCCTATAATTCACCCCTCCACTTT
TRBJ2-1	TRBV19	NA	NA	CASSINSGNEQFF	TGTGCCAGTAGTATAAATAGTGGCAATGAGCAGTTCTTC
TRBJ2-2	TRBV28	TRBD1	NA	CASSLGQGYTGELFF	TGTGCCAGCAGTTTAGGACAGGGATACACCGGGGAGCTGTTTTTT
TRBJ2-7	TRBV27	NA	many	CASSPGQDSYEQYF	TGTGCCAGCAGTCCGGGACAAGACTCCTACGAGCAGTACTTC
TRBJ2-3	TRBV5-1	NA	NA	CASKTGQMADTQYF	TGCGCCAGCAAGACAGGACAGATGGCAGATACGCAGTATTTT
TRBJ1-1	TRBV4-1	NA	few	CASSPGTKNTEAFF	TGCGCCAGCAGCCCTGGGACAAAAAACACTGAAGCTTTCTTT
TRBJ2-6	TRBV7-9	TRBD2	once	CASSLAAGVSGANVLTF	TGTGCCAGCAGCTTAGCGGCGGGGGTTTCTGGGGCCAACGTCCTGACTTTC
TRBJ2-1	TRBV28	TRBD2	NA	CASSPSGRVTYNEQFF	TGTGCCAGCAGCCCTAGCGGGAGGGTAACCTACAATGAGCAGTTCTTC
TRBJ2-7	TRBV5-6	NA	NA	CASSFGTLNVGQYF	TGTGCCAGCAGCTTCGGGACACTCAATGTAGGGCAGTACTTC
TRBJ2-7	TRBV4-2	TRBD2	few	CASSQVQASGLSYEQYF	TGTGCCAGCAGCCAAGTCCAGGCTAGCGGGCTATCCTACGAGCAGTACTTC
TRBJ2-1	TRBV28	TRBD2	few	CATLAGGNNEQFF	TGTGCCACCCTAGCGGGAGGAAACAATGAGCAGTTCTTC
TRBJ2-1	TRBV28	TRBD2	NA	CASSFPGASGRFDYNEQFF	TGTGCCAGCAGTTTTCCAGGGGCTAGCGGGAGGTTCGATTACAATGAGCAGTTCTTC
TRBJ2-3	TRBV6-1	NA	NA	CASSYLDTQYF	TGTGCCAGCAGTTATCTTGATACGCAGTATTTT
TRBJ2-7	TRBV7-9	TRBD2	NA	CASSLGEGQYF	TGTGCCAGCAGCTTGGGGGAGGGGCAGTACTTC
TRBJ2-1	TRBV7-2	NA	NA	CASSLGRPTYNEQFF	TGTGCCAGCAGCTTAGGGAGGCCCACCTACAATGAGCAGTTCTTC
TRBJ1-4	TRBV5-1	NA	NA	CASSLVLTGSTNEKLFF	TGCGCCAGCAGCTTGGTCTTAACAGGGTCAACTAATGAAAAACTGTTTTTT
TRBJ2-3	TRBV7-2	TRBD2	NA	CASRGLAGDRYF	TGTGCCAGCAGGGGACTAGCGGGGGACAGGTATTTT
TRBJ2-7	TRBV6-5	NA	NA	CASTGSDRYEQYF	TGTGCCAGCACCGGGAGTGATAGGTACGAGCAGTACTTC